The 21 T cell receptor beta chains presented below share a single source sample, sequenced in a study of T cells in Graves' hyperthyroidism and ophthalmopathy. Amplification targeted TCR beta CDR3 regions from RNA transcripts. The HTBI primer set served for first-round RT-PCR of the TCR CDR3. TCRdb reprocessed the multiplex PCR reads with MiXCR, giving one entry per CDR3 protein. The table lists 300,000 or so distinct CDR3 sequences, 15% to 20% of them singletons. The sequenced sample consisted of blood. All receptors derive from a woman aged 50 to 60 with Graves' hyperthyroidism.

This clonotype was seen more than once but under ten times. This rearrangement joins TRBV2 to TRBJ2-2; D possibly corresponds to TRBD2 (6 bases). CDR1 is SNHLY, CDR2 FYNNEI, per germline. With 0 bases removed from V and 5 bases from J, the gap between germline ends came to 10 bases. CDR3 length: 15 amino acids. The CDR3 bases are TGTGCCAGCAGTGAAGCGGGGGGACTTACCGGGGAGCTGTTTTTT. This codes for CASSEAGGLTGELFF. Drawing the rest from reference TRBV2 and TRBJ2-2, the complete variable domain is EPEVTQTPSHQVTQMGQEVILRCVPISNHLYFYWYRQILGQKVEFLVSFYNNEISEKSEIFDDQFSVERPDGSNFTLKIRSTKLEDSAMYFCASSEAGGLTGELFFGEGSRLTVL.

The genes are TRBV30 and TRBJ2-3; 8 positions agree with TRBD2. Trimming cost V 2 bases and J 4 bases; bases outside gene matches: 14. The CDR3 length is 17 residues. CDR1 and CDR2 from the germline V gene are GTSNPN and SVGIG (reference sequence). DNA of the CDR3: TGTGCCTGGAGTCTCGGTGACGGGAGGGCAGTTGCAGATACGCAGTATTTT. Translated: CAWSLGDGRAVADTQYF.

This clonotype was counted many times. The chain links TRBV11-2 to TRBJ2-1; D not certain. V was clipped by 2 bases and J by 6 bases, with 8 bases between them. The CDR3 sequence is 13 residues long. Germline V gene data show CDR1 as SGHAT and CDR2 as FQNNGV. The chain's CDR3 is CASSLSSSNEQFF. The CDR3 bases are TGTGCCAGCAGCTTATCCTCCAGCAATGAGCAGTTCTTC.

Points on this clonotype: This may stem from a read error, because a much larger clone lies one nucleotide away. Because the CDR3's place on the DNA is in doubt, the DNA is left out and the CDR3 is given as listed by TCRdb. CDR3 loop: CASSEFGTGAQETLYF. The rearrangement uses TRBV2 and TRBJ2-5; the D call in the table, TRBD1, was not verified against the DNA. The CDR3 numbers 16 amino acids, ends counted. The germline V gene has CDR1 SNHLY and CDR2 FYNNEI.

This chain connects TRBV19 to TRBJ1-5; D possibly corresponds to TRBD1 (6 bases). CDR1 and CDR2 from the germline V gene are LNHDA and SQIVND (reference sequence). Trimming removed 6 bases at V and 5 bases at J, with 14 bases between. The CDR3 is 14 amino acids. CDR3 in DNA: TGTGCCAGTAGGGACCTAGGGGGTTATCAGCCCCAGCATTTT. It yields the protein CASRDLGGYQPQHF.

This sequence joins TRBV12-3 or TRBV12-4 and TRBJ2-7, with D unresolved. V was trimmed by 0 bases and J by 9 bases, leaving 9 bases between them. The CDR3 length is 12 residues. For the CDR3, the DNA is TGTGCCAGCAGTTTAGCAGTGCGGCTGCAGTACGTC. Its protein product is CASSLAVRLQYV.

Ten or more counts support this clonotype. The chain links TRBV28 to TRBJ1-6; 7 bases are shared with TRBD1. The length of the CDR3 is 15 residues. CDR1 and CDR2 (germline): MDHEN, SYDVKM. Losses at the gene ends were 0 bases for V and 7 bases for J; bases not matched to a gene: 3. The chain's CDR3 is CASSLWGTANSPLHF. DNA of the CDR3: TGTGCCAGCAGTTTATGGGGGACAGCAAATTCACCCCTCCACTTT.

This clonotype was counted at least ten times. CDR3 sequence reads: CASSLEGMGEQYF. The CDR3 coding sequence is TGTGCCAGCAGTTTGGAGGGAATGGGCGAGCAGTACTTC. V is TRBV28 and J is TRBJ2-7, with D perhaps matching TRBD2 (6 bases). The CDR3 totals 13 residues. V was pared by 3 bases and J by 6 bases, with 12 bases between. Germline loops: CDR1 MDHEN, CDR2 SYDVKM.

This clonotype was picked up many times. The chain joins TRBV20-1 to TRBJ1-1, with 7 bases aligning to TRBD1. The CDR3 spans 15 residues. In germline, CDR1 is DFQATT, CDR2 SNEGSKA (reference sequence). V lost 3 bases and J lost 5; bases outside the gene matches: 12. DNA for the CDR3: TGCAGTGCTAGCATTAGAGACAGGGTTGCAACTGAAGCTTTCTTT. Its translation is CSASIRDRVATEAFF.

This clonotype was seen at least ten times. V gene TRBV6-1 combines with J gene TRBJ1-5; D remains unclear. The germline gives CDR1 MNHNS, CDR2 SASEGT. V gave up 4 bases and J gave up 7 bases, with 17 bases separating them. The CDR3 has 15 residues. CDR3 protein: CASSVDGRDGQPQHF. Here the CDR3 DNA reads TGTGCCAGCAGTGTGGATGGGAGGGATGGACAGCCCCAGCATTTT.

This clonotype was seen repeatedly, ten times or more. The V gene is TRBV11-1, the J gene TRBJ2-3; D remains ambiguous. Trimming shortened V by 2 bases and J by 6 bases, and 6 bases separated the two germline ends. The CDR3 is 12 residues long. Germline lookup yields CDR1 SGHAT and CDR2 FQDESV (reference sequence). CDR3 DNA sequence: TGTGCCAGCAGCTTATTGGGGGATACGCAGTATTTT. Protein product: CASSLLGDTQYF.

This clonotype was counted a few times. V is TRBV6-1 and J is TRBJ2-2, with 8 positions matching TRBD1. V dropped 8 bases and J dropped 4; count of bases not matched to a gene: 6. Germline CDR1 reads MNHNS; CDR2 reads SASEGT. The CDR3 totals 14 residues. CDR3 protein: CASVGQGATGELFF. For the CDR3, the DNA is TGTGCCAGCGTTGGACAGGGAGCCACCGGGGAGCTGTTTTTT.

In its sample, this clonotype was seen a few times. CDR3 sequence: CASSLVDSGEQYF. In nucleotides, the CDR3 is TGTGCCAGCAGCTTAGTGGACTCGGGCGAGCAGTACTTC. The chain couples TRBV7-9 to TRBJ2-7; D possibly corresponds to TRBD2 (5 bases). Germline V lookup: CDR1 SEHNR, CDR2 FQNEAQ (reference sequence). V was trimmed by 1 base and J by 6 bases, leaving 10 bases between them. The CDR3 contains 13 residues.

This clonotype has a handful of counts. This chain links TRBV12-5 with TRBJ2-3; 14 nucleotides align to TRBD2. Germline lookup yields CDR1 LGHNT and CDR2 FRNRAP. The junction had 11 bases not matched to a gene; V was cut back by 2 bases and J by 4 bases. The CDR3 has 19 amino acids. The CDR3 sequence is CASGLSVRLAGGLSDTQYF. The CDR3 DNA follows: TGTGCTAGTGGTTTGAGCGTTCGACTAGCGGGGGGGCTATCAGATACGCAGTATTTT.

The chain's CDR3 is CSGQRAGPNNEQFF. As DNA, the CDR3 is TGCAGTGGTCAACGCGCGGGGCCCAACAATGAGCAGTTCTTC. The chain carries TRBV20-1 and TRBJ2-1; TRBD2 is a possible D gene (6 bases). Germline V gene sequence: CDR1 DFQATT, CDR2 SNEGSKA (reference sequence). V dropped 7 bases and J dropped 5 bases, with 18 bases sitting between them. The CDR3 runs 14 residues.

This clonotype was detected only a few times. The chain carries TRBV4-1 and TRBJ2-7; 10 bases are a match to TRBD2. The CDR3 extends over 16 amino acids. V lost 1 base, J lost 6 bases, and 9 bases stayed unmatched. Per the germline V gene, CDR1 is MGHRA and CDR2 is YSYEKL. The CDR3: CASSQVWPSGGAEQYV. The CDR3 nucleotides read TGCGCCAGCAGCCAAGTCTGGCCTAGCGGGGGCGCCGAGCAGTACGTC.

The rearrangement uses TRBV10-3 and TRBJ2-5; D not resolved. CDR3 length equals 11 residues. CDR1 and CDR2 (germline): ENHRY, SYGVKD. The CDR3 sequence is CASGHQETQYF. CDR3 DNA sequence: TGTGCGTCCGGGCACCAAGAGACCCAGTACTTC.

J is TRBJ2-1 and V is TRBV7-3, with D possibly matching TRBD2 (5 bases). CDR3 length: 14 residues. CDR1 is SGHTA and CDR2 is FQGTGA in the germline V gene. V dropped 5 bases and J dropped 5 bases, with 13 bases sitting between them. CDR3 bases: TGTGCCAGCAGCCCCAGCGGTAAAAACAATGAGCAGTTCTTC. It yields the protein CASSPSGKNNEQFF. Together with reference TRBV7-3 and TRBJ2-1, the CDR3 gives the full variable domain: GAGVSQTPSNKVTEKGKYVELRCDPISGHTALYWYRQSLGQGPEFLIYFQGTGAADDSGLPNDRFFAVRPEGSVSTLKIQRTERGDSAVYLCASSPSGKNNEQFFGPGTRLTVL.

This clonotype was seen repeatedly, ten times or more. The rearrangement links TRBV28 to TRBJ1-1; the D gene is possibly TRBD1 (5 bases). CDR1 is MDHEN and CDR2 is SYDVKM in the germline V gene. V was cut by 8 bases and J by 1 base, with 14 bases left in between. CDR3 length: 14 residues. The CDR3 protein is CASGGKGRNTEAFF. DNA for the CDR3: TGTGCCAGCGGAGGGAAGGGGCGGAACACTGAAGCTTTCTTT.

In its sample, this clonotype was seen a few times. The CDR3 loop is CASSPGANTGELFF. CDR3 in DNA: TGTGCCAGCTCACCGGGAGCGAACACCGGGGAGCTGTTTTTT. The rearrangement uses TRBV18 and TRBJ2-2; D possibly corresponds to TRBD2 (5 bases). Germline V CDR1 and CDR2: KGHSH, LQKENI. V was cut by 3 bases and J by 0 bases, with 5 bases left in between. The CDR3 loop spans 14 amino acids.

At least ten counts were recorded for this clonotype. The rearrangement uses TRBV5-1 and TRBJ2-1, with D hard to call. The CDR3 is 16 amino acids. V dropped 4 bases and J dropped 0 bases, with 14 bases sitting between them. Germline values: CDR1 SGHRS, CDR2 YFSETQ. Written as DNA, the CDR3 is TGCGCCAGCAGCCGAACGGCCCTTAGCTCCTACAATGAGCAGTTCTTC. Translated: CASSRTALSSYNEQFF.